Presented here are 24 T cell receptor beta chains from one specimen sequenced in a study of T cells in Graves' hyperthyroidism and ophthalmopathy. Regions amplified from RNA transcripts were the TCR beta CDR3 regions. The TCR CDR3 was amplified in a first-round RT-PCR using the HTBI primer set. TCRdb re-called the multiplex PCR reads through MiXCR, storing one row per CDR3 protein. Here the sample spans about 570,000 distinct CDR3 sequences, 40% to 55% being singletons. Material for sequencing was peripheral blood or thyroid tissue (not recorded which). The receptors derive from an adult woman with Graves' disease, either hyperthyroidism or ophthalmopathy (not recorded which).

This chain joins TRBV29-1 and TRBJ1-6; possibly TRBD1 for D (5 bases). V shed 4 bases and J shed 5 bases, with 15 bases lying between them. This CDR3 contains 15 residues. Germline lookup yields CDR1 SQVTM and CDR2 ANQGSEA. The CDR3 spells CSVVVGQGDNSPLHF. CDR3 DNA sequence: TGCAGCGTTGTAGTTGGCCAGGGAGATAATTCACCCCTCCACTTT. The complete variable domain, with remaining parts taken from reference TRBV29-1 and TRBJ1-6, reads SAVISQKPSRDICQRGTSLTIQCQVDSQVTMMFWYRQQPGQSLTLIATANQGSEATYESGFVIDKFPISRPNLTFSTLTVSNMSPEDSSIYLCSVVVGQGDNSPLHFGNGTRLTVT.

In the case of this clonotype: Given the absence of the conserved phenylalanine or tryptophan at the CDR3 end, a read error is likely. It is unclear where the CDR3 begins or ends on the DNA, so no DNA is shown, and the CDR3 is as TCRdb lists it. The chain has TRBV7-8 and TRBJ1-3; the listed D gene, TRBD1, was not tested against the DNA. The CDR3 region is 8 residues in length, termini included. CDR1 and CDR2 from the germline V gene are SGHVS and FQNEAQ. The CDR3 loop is CASSGTNT.

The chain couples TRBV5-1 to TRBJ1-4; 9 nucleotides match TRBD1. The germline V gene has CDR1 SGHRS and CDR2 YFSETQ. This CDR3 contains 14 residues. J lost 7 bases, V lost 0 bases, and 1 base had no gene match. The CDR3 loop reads CASSLVQGAEKLFF. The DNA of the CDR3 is TGCGCCAGCAGCTTGGTACAGGGGGCTGAAAAACTGTTTTTT.

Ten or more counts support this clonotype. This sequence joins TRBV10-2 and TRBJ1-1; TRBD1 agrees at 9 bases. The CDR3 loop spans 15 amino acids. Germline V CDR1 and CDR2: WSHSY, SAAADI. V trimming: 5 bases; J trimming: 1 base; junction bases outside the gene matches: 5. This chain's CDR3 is CASSPPDRGNTEAFF. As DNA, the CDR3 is TGCGCCAGCAGTCCCCCGGACAGGGGGAACACTGAAGCTTTCTTT.

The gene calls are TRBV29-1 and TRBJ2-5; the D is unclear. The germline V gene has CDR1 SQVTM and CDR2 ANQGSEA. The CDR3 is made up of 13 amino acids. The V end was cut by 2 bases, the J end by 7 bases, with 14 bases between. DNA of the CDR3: TGCAGCGTTGAATGGGCAGGAGATGGGACCCAGTACTTC. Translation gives CSVEWAGDGTQYF.

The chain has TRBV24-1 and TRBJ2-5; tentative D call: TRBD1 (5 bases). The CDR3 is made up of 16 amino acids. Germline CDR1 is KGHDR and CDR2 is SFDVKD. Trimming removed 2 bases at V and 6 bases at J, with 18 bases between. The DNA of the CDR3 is TGTGCCACCAGTGATTCGACGGCTTCAGGGTGGCAGACCCAGTACTTC. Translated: CATSDSTASGWQTQYF.

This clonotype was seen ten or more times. The CDR3 sequence is CSAAGGDENTEAFF. As DNA, the CDR3 is TGCAGCGCAGCAGGGGGCGATGAGAACACTGAAGCTTTCTTT. The rearrangement links TRBV29-1 to TRBJ1-1; 8 bases match TRBD1. In germline, CDR1 is SQVTM, CDR2 ANQGSEA. V gave up 7 bases and J gave up 1 base; unmatched junction bases: 8. The CDR3 covers 14 residues.

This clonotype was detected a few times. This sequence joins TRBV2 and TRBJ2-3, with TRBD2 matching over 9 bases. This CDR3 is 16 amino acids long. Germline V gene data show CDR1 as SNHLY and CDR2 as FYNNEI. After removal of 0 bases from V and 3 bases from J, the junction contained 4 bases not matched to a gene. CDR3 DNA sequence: TGTGCCAGCAGTGAAGCTTCCCTAGCGGGAACAGATACGCAGTATTTT. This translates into CASSEASLAGTDTQYF.

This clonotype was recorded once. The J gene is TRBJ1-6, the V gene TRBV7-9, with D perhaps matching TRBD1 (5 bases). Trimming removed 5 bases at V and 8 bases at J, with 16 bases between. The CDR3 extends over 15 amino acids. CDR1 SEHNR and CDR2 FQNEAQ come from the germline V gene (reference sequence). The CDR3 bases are TGTGCCAGCAGCACCCAGGGATTCGGAGATTCACCCCTCCACTTT. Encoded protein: CASSTQGFGDSPLHF.

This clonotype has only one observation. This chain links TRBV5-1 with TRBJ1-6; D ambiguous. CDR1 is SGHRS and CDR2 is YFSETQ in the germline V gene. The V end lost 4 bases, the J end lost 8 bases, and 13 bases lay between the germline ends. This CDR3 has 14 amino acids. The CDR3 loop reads CASSRSAGDSPLHF. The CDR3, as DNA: TGCGCCAGCAGCAGGTCCGCGGGAGATTCACCCCTCCACTTT. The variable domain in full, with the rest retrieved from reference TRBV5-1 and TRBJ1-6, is KAGVTQTPRYLIKTRGQQVTLSCSPISGHRSVSWYQQTPGQGLQFLFEYFSETQRNKGNFPGRFSGRQFSNSRSEMNVSTLELGDSALYLCASSRSAGDSPLHFGNGTRLTVT.

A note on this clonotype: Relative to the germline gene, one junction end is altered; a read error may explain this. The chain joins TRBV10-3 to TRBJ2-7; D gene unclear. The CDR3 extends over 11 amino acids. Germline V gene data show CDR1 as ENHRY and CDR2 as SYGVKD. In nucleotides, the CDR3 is TGTGCCATCAGTGAGAGCTACGGGCAGTACTTC. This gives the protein CAISESYGQYF.

CDR3 sequence: CASSVWSDTYEQYF. In nucleotides, the CDR3 is TGTGCCAGCAGCGTATGGTCAGACACCTACGAGCAGTACTTC. J is TRBJ2-7 and V is TRBV9, with unresolved D. The CDR3 sequence is 14 residues long. With 1 base removed from V and 2 bases from J, the gap between germline ends came to 10 bases. Germline-derived CDR1 and CDR2 are SGDLS and YYNGEE.

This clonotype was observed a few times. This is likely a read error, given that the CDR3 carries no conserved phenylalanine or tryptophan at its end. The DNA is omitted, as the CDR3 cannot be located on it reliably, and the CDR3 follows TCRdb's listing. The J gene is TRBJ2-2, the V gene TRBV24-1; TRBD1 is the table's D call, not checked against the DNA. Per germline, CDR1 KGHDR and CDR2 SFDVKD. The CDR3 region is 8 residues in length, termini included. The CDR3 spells CATSDPDR.

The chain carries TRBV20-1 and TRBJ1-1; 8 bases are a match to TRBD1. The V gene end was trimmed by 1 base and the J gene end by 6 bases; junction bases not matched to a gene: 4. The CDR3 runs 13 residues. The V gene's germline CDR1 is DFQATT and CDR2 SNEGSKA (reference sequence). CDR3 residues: CSARGQGLAEAFF. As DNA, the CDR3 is TGCAGTGCTAGAGGACAGGGGTTGGCTGAAGCTTTCTTT.

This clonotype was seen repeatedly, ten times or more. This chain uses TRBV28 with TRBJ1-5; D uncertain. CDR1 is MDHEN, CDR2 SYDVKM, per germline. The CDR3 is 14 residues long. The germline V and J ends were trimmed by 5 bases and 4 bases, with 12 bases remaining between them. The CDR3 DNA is TGTGCCAGCAGTACCACCGAAGGGAATCAGCCCCAGCATTTT. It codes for CASSTTEGNQPQHF.

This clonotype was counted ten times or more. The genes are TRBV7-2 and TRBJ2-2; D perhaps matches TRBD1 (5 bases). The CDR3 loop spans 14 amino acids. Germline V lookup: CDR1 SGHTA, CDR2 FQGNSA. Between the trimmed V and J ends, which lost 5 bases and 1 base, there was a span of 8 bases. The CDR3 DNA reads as TGTGCCAGCAGCACCCAGGGGAACACCGGGGAGCTGTTTTTT. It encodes CASSTQGNTGELFF.

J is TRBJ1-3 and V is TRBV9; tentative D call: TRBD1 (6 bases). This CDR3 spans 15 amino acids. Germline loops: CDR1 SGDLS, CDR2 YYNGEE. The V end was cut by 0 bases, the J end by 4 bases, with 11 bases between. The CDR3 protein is CASSVGDTPGNTIYF. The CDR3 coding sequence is TGTGCCAGCAGCGTAGGGGACACGCCGGGAAACACCATATATTTT.

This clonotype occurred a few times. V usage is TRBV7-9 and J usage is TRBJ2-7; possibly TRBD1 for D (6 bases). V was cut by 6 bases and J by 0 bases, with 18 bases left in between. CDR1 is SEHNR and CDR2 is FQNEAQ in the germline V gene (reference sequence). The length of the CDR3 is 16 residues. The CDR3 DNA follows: TGTGCCAGCAGTTATAAAGGACAGCCGAGCTCCTACGAGCAGTACTTC. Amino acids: CASSYKGQPSSYEQYF.

CDR3 DNA sequence: TGTGCCAGCAGCTTGGGTCAGGTACAGCGCTACACCTTC. Translating it yields CASSLGQVQRYTF. This chain uses TRBV7-3 with TRBJ1-2, with unresolved D. Trimming shortened V by 3 bases and J by 9 bases, and 14 bases separated the two germline ends. Germline V CDR1 and CDR2: SGHTA, FQGTGA. The CDR3 spans 13 residues. Supplemented by reference TRBV7-3 and TRBJ1-2, the full variable domain reads GAGVSQTPSNKVTEKGKYVELRCDPISGHTALYWYRQSLGQGPEFLIYFQGTGAADDSGLPNDRFFAVRPEGSVSTLKIQRTERGDSAVYLCASSLGQVQRYTFGSGTRLTVV.

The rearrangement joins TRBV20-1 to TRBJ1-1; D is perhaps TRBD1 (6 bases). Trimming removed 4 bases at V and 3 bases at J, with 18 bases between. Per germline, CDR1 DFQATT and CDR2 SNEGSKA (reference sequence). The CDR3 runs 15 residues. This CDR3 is CSATPLQGGDTEAFF. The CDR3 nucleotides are TGCAGTGCTACACCTTTACAGGGAGGGGACACTGAAGCTTTCTTT.

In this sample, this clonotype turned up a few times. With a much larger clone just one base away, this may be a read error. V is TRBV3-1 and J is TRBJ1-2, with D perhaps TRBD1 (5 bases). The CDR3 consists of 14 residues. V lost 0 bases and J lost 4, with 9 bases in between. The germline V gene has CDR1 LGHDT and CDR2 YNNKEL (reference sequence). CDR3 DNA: TGTGCCAGCAGCCAAGACCAGGGTGCCTATGGCTACACCTTC. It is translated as CASSQDQGAYGYTF.

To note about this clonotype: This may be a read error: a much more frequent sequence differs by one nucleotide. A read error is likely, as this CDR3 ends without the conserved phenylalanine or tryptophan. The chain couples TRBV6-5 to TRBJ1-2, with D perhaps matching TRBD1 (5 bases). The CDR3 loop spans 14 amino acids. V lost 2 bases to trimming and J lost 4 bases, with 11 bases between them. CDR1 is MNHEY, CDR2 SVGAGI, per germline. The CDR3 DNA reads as TGTGCCAGCAGTTACGGGGGGATGGCCTATGGCTACACCCTC. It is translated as CASSYGGMAYGYTL.

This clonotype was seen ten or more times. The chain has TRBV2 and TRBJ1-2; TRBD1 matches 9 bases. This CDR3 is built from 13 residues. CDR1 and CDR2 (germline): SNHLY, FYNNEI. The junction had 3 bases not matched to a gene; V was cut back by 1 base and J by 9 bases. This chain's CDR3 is CASSEGQGGSYTF. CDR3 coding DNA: TGTGCCAGCAGTGAAGGACAGGGGGGAAGCTACACCTTC.

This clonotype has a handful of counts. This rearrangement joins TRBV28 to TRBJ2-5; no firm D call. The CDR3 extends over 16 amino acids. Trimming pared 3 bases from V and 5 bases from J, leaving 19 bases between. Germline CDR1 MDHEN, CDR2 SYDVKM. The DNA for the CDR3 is TGTGCCAGCAGTTTGCCCACCGTGGGTAAGAAGGAGACCCAGTACTTC. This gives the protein CASSLPTVGKKETQYF.